This T cell receptor (beta chain) was profiled in a study of blood T cell repertoires in COVID-19. Study context: The United States, Italy and Spain supplied acute and convalescent COVID-19 samples. From T cells, B-cell-depleted T cells, or PBMCs came the material, which was cDNA or gDNA.

Some clones are missing from TCRdb's copy, which holds only in-frame ones; the method was immunoSEQ multiplex PCR. The sample has 150,000 to 200,000 clones; around 85% are singletons. The J segment lost 1 base and the V segment lost 2 bases, leaving 4 bases of the junction unmatched. Germline V gene sequence: CDR1 MNHEY, CDR2 SVGAGI. The CDR3 sequence is 15 residues long. The chain is built from TRBV6-5 and TRBJ2-7; 8 bases line up with TRBD2. The clonotype originates from a man aged 65 to 85 with active or convalescent COVID-19. The sample was peripheral blood. CDR3 in amino acids: CASSYGGGYSYEQYF. The CDR3 DNA sequence: TGTGCCAGCAGTTACGGCGGGGGGTATTCCTACGAGCAGTACTTC.